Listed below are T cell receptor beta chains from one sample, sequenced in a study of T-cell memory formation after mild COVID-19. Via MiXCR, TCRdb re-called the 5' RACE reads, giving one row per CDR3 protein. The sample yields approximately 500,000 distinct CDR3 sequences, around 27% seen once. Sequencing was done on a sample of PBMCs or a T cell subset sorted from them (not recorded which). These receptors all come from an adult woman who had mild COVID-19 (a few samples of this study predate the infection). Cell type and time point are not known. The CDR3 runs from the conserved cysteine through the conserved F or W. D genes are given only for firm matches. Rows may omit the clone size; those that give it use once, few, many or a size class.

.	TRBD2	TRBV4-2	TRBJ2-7	CASSQVQTSASYEQYF	TGTGCCAGCAGCCAAGTCCAGACTAGCGCTTCCTACGAGCAGTACTTC
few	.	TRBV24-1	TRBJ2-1	CATPGRNTYNEQFF	TGTGCCACCCCGGGGAGGAATACCTACAATGAGCAGTTCTTC
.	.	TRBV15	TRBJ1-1	CATSRARRVGTEAFF	TGTGCCACCAGCAGAGCTCGACGGGTGGGAACTGAAGCTTTCTTT
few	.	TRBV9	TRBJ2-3	CARNRGARDTQYF	TGTGCCAGGAACCGGGGGGCCAGGGATACGCAGTATTTT
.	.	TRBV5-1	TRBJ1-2	CASSLGADVYGYTF	TGCGCCAGCAGCTTGGGGGCAGACGTTTATGGCTACACCTTC
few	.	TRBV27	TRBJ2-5	CASSLLGGGETQYF	TGTGCCAGCAGTTTATTAGGGGGGGGTGAGACCCAGTACTTC
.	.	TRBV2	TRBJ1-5	CASSEAGRANNQPQHF	TGTGCCAGCAGTGAAGCGGGCAGGGCAAACAATCAGCCCCAGCATTTT
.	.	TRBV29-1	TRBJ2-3	CSVRTISTDTQYF	TGCAGCGTACGGACAATTAGCACAGATACGCAGTATTTT
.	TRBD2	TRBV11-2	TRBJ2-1	CASSLGYRLAAVISYNEQFF	TGTGCCAGCAGCTTAGGTTATAGACTAGCGGCAGTAATCTCCTACAATGAGCAGTTCTTC
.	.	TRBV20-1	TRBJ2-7	CSASSGLEQYF	TGCAGTGCTAGTTCGGGGCTCGAGCAGTACTTC
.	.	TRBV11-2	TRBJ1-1	CASSLDSVGSVNTEAFF	TGTGCCAGCAGCTTAGATTCCGTTGGCTCGGTGAACACTGAAGCTTTCTTT
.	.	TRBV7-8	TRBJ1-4	CAGSRDRRDEKLFF	TGTGCCGGCAGCCGTGACAGGAGGGATGAAAAACTGTTTTTT
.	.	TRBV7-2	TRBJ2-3	CASSLLSNTQYF	TGTGCCAGCAGCCTCCTCAGTAATACGCAGTATTTT
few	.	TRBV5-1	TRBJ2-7	CASSTYQAYEQYF	TGCGCCAGCAGCACCTACCAAGCCTACGAGCAGTACTTC
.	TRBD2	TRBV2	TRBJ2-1	CASTKGGSWYNEQFF	TGTGCCAGCACCAAGGGCGGGAGTTGGTACAATGAGCAGTTCTTC
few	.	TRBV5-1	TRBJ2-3	CASSSAKLALPSTDTQYF	TGCGCCAGCAGCAGCGCGAAACTAGCACTTCCAAGCACAGATACGCAGTATTTT
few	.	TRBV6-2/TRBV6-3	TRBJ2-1	CASSYSQRVSNNEQFF	TGTGCCAGCAGTTACTCTCAGCGGGTGAGCAACAATGAGCAGTTCTTC
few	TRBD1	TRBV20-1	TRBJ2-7	CSAGRAGGMYEQYF	TGCAGTGCTGGCCGGGCAGGGGGCATGTACGAGCAGTACTTC
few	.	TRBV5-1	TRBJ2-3	CASSLAGAGDTQYF	TGCGCCAGCAGCTTGGCTGGGGCGGGAGATACGCAGTATTTT
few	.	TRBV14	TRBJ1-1	CASSQIQTMNTEAFF	TGTGCCAGCAGCCAGATACAAACCATGAACACTGAAGCTTTCTTT
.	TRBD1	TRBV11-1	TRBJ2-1	CASSLALGATGGKYNEQFF	TGTGCCAGCAGCTTAGCGCTCGGGGCCACAGGGGGCAAGTACAATGAGCAGTTCTTC
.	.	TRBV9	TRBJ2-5	CASSVARGMGSSETQYF	TGTGCCAGCAGCGTAGCTCGCGGCATGGGGTCGAGTGAGACCCAGTACTTC
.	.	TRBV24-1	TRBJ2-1	CATSDQPGLGQLF	TGTGCCACCAGTGATCAGCCGGGACTGGGTCAGCTCTTC
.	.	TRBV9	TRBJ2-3	CASSVAGAQGDTQYF	TGTGCCAGCAGCGTAGCGGGGGCCCAAGGAGATACGCAGTATTTT
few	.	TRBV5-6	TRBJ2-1	CASSLAAGLHNEQFF	TGTGCCAGCAGCTTGGCGGCAGGCCTCCACAATGAGCAGTTCTTC
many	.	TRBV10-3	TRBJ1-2	CAISDAGLANHYGYTF	TGTGCCATCAGTGACGCCGGACTCGCGAACCACTATGGCTACACCTTC
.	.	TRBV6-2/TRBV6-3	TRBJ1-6	CASSPAIANSPLHF	TGTGCCAGCAGCCCAGCAATAGCTAATTCACCCCTCCACTTT
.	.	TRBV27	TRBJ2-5	CASRSGVEETQYF	TGTGCCAGCAGGTCAGGTGTGGAAGAGACCCAGTACTTC
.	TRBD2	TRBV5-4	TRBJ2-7	CASSLSGSKYEQYF	TGTGCCAGCAGCTTGAGCGGGAGTAAGTACGAGCAGTACTTC
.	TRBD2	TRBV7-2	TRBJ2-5	CASSQSGGAFGTQYF	TGTGCCAGCAGTCAGTCCGGGGGGGCTTTCGGGACCCAGTACTTC
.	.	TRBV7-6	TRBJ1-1	CASSFHDSNTEAFF	TGTGCCAGCAGCTTCCACGACAGCAACACTGAAGCTTTCTTT
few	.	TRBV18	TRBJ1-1	CASSPRDGEAFF	TGTGCCAGCTCACCAAGGGACGGAGAAGCTTTCTTT
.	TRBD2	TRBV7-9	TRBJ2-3	CASSLRLAGADTQYF	TGTGCCAGCAGCTTAAGACTAGCGGGAGCAGATACGCAGTATTTT
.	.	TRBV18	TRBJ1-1	CASSPETRGTEAFF	TGTGCCAGCTCACCGGAAACCAGGGGCACTGAAGCTTTCTTT
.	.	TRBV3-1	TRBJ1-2	CASSQRREYLGYTF	TGTGCCAGCAGCCAACGCAGGGAATACCTCGGCTACACCTTC
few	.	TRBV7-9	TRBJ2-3	CASSLMGTDTQYF	TGTGCCAGCAGCCTGATGGGCACAGATACGCAGTATTTT
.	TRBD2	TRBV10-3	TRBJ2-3	CAIKPSGSDTQYF	TGTGCCATCAAACCTAGCGGTTCAGATACGCAGTATTTT
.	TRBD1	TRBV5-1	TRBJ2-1	CASSFPTPGDRPYNEQFF	TGCGCCAGCAGCTTTCCCACCCCCGGGGACAGACCATACAATGAGCAGTTCTTC
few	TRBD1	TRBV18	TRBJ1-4	CASSPGQGSEKLFF	TGTGCCAGCTCACCGGGACAGGGGAGTGAAAAACTGTTTTTT
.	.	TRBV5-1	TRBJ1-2	CASSWQGRGGYTF	TGCGCCAGCAGCTGGCAGGGCCGGGGGGGCTACACCTTC
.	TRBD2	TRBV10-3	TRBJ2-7	CAISESIAGVSEQYF	TGTGCCATCAGTGAGTCGATTGCGGGAGTCAGCGAGCAGTACTTC
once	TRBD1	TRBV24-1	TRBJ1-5	CATSDGTVYSNQPQHF	TGTGCCACCAGTGATGGGACAGTTTATAGCAATCAGCCCCAGCATTTT
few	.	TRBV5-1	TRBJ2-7	CASTLTQPNYEQYF	TGCGCCAGCACCTTGACACAGCCGAACTACGAGCAGTACTTC
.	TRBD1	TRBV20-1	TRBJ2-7	CSAKGAGYEQYF	TGCAGTGCTAAGGGGGCCGGCTACGAGCAGTACTTC
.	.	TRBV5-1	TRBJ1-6	CASSLATANSPLHF	TGCGCCAGCAGCTTGGCTACAGCAAATTCACCCCTCCACTTT
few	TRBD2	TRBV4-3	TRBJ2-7	CASSQETSGIAYEQYF	TGCGCCAGCAGCCAAGAGACTAGCGGGATAGCCTACGAGCAGTACTTC
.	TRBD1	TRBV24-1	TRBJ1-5	CATSSRTGGDQPQHF	TGTGCCACCAGCAGTCGTACAGGGGGCGATCAGCCCCAGCATTTT
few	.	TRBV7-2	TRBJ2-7	CASSSGGRRVEQYF	TGTGCCAGCAGCTCTGGTGGAAGGAGAGTTGAGCAGTACTTC
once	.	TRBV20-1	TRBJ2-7	CSATLRRLAGYEQYF	TGCAGTGCTACCCTCCGCCGGCTAGCAGGGTACGAGCAGTACTTC
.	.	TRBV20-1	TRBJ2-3	CSALVPLVGKITDTQYF	TGCAGTGCTCTTGTCCCCTTGGTAGGAAAAATCACAGATACGCAGTATTTT
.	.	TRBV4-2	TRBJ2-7	CASSQEDGSDSYEQYF	TGTGCCAGCAGCCAAGAGGACGGGAGCGACTCCTACGAGCAGTACTTC
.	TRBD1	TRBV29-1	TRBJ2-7	CSAGTAFVIYEQYF	TGCAGCGCGGGGACAGCCTTTGTTATCTACGAGCAGTACTTC
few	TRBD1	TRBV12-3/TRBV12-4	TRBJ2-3	CASSPYPKGASDTQYF	TGTGCCAGCAGTCCCTACCCAAAGGGGGCCTCAGATACGCAGTATTTT
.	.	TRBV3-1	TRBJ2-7	CASSQDHPLASTYEQYF	TGTGCCAGCAGCCAAGATCATCCCCTAGCGTCCACCTACGAGCAGTACTTC
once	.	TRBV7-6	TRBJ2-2	CASSPRAAGLMSNTGELFF	TGTGCCAGCAGCCCCCGGGCGGCAGGGCTAATGTCGAACACCGGGGAGCTGTTTTTT
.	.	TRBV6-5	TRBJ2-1	CASSYWDTVHEQFF	TGTGCCAGCAGTTACTGGGACACAGTCCATGAGCAGTTCTTC
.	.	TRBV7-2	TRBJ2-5	CASSPPGLPIGSQYF	TGTGCCAGCAGCCCGCCGGGACTTCCCATCGGGTCCCAGTACTTC
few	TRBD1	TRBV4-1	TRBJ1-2	CASSQGDGTAIYGYTF	TGCGCCAGCAGCCAAGGGGACGGGACAGCGATCTATGGCTACACCTTC
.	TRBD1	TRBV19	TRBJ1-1	CASSIGRGPQNTEAFF	TGTGCCAGTAGTATCGGGAGGGGGCCTCAGAACACTGAAGCTTTCTTT
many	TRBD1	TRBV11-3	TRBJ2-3	CASSLDGTGTDTQYF	TGTGCCAGCAGCTTAGACGGGACAGGGACAGATACGCAGTATTTT